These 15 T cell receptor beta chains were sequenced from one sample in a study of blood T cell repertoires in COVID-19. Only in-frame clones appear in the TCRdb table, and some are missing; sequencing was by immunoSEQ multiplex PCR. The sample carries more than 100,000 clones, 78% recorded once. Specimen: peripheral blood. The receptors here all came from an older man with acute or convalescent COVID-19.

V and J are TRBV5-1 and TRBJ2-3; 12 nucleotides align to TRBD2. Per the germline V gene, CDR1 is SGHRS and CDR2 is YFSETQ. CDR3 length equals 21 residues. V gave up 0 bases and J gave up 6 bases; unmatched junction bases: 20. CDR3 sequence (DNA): TGCGCCAGCAGCTTGGCCCGGGCTAGCGGGGGGGCCATTCCTCTCTTGGATACGCAGTATTTT. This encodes CASSLARASGGAIPLLDTQYF.

The CDR3 is CASRSTGDYGYTF. In DNA form, the CDR3 reads TGTGCCAGCAGGTCTACAGGGGACTATGGCTACACCTTC. The V call is TRBV6-5, the J call TRBJ1-2, with 7 bases matching TRBD1. The CDR3 consists of 13 residues. Germline V gene sequence: CDR1 MNHEY, CDR2 SVGAGI. V dropped 6 bases and J dropped 3; count of bases not matched to a gene: 4.

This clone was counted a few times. The CDR3 DNA sequence: TGTGCCAGTAGCCCCCGGGGACTAGCGGGGGGCGTGGTCTTCACGCAGTATTTT. It translates to CASSPRGLAGGVVFTQYF. This rearrangement joins TRBV19 to TRBJ2-3, with TRBD2 identical over 15 bases. This CDR3 is built from 18 residues. Germline CDR1 is LNHDA and CDR2 is SQIVND (reference sequence). Trimming took 6 bases from V and 9 from J; bases not matched to a gene: 16.

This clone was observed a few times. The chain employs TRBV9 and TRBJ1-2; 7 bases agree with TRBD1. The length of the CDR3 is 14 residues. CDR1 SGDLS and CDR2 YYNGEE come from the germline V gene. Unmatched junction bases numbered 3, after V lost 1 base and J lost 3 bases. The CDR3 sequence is CASSVTGDHYGYTF. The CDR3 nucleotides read TGTGCCAGCAGCGTAACAGGGGACCACTATGGCTACACCTTC.

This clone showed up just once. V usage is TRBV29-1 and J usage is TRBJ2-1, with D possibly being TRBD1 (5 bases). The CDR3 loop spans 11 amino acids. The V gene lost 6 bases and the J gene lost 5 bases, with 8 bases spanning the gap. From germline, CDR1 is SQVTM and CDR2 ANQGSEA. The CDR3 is CSVARDNEQFF. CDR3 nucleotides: TGCAGCGTAGCCAGGGACAATGAGCAGTTCTTC.

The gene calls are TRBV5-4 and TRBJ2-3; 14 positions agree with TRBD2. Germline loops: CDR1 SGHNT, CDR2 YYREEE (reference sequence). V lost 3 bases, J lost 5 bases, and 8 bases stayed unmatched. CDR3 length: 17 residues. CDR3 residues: CASSSGLAGVTGDTQYF. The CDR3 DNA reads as TGTGCCAGCAGCTCGGGACTAGCGGGGGTAACTGGAGATACGCAGTATTTT.

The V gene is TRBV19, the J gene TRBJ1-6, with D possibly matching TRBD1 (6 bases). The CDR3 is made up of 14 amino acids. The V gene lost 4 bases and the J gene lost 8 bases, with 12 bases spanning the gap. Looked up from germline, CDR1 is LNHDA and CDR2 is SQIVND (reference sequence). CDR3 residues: CASSTQGWDSPLHF. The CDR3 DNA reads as TGTGCCAGTAGTACACAGGGTTGGGATTCACCCCTCCACTTT.

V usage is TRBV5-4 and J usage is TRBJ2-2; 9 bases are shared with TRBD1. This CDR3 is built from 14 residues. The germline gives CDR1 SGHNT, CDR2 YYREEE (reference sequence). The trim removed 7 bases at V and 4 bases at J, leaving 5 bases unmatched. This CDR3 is CASQQGASTGELFF. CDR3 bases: TGTGCCAGCCAACAGGGGGCCAGCACCGGGGAGCTGTTTTTT.

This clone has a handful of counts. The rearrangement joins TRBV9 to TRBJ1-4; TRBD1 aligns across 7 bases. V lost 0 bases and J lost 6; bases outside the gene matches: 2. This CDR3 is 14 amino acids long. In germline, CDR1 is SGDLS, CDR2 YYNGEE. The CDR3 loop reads CASSVGQGDEKLFF. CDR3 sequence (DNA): TGTGCCAGCAGCGTAGGCCAGGGGGATGAAAAACTGTTTTTT. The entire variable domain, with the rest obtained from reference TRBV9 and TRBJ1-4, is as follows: DSGVTQTPKHLITATGQRVTLRCSPRSGDLSVYWYQQSLDQGLQFLIQYYNGEERAKGNILERFSAQQFPDLHSELNLSSLELGDSALYFCASSVGQGDEKLFFGSGTQLSVL.

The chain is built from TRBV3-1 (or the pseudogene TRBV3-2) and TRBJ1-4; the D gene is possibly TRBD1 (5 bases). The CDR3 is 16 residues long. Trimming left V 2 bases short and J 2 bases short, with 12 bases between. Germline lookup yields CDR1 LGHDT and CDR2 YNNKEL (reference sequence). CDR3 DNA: TGTGCCAGCAGCCAACTCTCGACAGTCACTAATGAAAAACTGTTTTTT. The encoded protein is CASSQLSTVTNEKLFF.

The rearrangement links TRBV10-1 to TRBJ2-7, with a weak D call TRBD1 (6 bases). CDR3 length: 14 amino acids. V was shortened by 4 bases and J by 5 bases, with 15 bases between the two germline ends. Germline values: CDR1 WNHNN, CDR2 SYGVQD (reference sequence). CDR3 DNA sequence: TGCGCCAGCAGTGGGGGGTTAAGGGGGAACGAGCAGTACTTC. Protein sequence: CASSGGLRGNEQYF.

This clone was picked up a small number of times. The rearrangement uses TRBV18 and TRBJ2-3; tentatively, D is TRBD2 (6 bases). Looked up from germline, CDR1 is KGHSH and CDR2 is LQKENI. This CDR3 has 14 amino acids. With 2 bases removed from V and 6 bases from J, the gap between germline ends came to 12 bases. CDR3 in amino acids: CASSPSTSSDTQYF. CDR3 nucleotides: TGTGCCAGCTCACCATCGACTAGTTCTGATACGCAGTATTTT.

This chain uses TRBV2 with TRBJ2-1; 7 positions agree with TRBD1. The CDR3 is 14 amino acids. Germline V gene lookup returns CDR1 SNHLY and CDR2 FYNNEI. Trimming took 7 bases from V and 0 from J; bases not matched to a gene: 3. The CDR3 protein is CASTWDSSYNEQFF. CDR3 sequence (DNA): TGTGCCAGCACCTGGGACAGCTCCTACAATGAGCAGTTCTTC.

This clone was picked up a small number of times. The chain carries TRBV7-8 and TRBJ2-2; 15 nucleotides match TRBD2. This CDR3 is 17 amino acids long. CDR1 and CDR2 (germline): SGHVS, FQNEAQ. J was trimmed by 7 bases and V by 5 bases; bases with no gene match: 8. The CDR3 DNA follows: TGTGCCAGCAGCGCGCCCGGGACTAGCGGGGGGCTCGGGGAGCTGTTTTTT. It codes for CASSAPGTSGGLGELFF. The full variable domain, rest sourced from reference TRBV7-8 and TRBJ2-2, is GAGVSQSPRYKVAKRGQDVALRCDPISGHVSLFWYQQALGQGPEFLTYFQNEAQLDKSGLPSDRFFAERPEGSVSTLKIQRTQQEDSAVYLCASSAPGTSGGLGELFFGEGSRLTVL.

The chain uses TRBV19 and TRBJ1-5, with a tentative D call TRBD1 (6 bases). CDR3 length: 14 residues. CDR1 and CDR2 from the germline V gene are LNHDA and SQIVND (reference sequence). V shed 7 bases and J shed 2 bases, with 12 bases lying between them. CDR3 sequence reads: CASTGGGGNQPQHF. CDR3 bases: TGTGCCAGTACGGGGGGCGGGGGCAATCAGCCCCAGCATTTT.